This T cell receptor (beta chain) was observed in a study of T cells after posttransplantation cyclophosphamide. Trimming took 1 base from V and 5 from J; bases not matched to a gene: 3. The CDR3 extends over 15 amino acids. Germline values: CDR1 LGHNA, CDR2 YNFKEQ. Busulfan-fludarabine conditioning, marrow transplant, and cyclophosphamide on days +3 and +4 were administered. Study-wide results and caveats: Donor CD8+ memory clones often dominated recipient blood repertoires at later times. TRB clonality was highly associated with recipient CMV seropositivity and reactivation.

Concerning this clone itself: The antigen remains undetermined.

Clones were sequenced by immunoSEQ multiplex PCR, and TCRdb holds only the in-frame ones, with some missing. The sample consists of about 10,000 clones, around four fifths of them appearing once. This chain links TRBV4-2 with TRBJ1-2, with 11 bases that match TRBD1. The sequence was collected from a female patient in her fifties who received an allogeneic stem cell transplant from a related donor, was CMV-positive, and had no GVHD. The graft donor may be the source of some T cells. Sequenced here: PBMCs, sampled about 1,700 days after allogeneic stem cell transplant with posttransplant cyclophosphamide. CDR3 sequence (DNA): TGTGCCAGCAGCCAAGGGGGACAGGGGGTTTATGGCTACACCTTC. This sequence encodes CASSQGGQGVYGYTF.